This is a list of T cell receptor beta chains from one sample in a study of blood T cell repertoires in COVID-19. Repertoires were generated with immunoSEQ multiplex PCR, while TCRdb's copy carries only in-frame clones and drops some. The sample has 220,000 or so clones, 70% to 85% seen once; the top ten hold about 3.2%. The sample consisted of PBMCs or T cells enriched from blood (not recorded which). These receptors all come from a woman aged 55 to 70 who had recovered from COVID-19. Both conserved end residues are part of each CDR3. A D gene is named only where the DNA matches it firmly. Expanded clones are given a class, and other clones once, few, many or no size at all.

d_gene	abundance	v_gene	j_gene	CDR3aa	CDR3nt
.	few	TRBV27	TRBJ2-7	CASSLSQGVEQYF	TGTGCCAGCAGTTTATCGCAGGGCGTCGAGCAGTACTTC
TRBD1	once	TRBV12-5	TRBJ1-4	CASGLGGTGEGEKLFF	TGTGCTAGTGGTTTGGGGGGGACAGGTGAAGGTGAAAAACTGTTTTTT
TRBD1	once	TRBV5-1	TRBJ1-1	CASSLQQGGPTEAFF	TGCGCCAGCAGCCTCCAACAGGGGGGCCCCACTGAAGCTTTCTTT
TRBD2	few	TRBV5-4	TRBJ2-1	CASSLDGSGRGREQFF	TGTGCCAGCAGCTTGGATGGTAGCGGGAGGGGGCGTGAGCAGTTCTTC
.	.	TRBV10-3	TRBJ1-6	CAISEVRGNNSPLHF	TGTGCCATCAGTGAGGTTAGGGGGAATAATTCACCCCTCCACTTT
TRBD1	.	TRBV5-5	TRBJ1-4	CASSLDRGATNEKLFF	TGTGCCAGCAGCTTGGACAGGGGAGCAACTAATGAAAAACTGTTTTTT
TRBD2	few	TRBV10-3	TRBJ2-1	CAISELAGDKVNEQFF	TGTGCCATCAGTGAGCTAGCGGGGGACAAAGTCAATGAGCAGTTCTTC
.	.	TRBV18	TRBJ1-1	CASSPGDTRGPEAFF	TGTGCCAGCTCACCAGGGGACACACGAGGCCCTGAAGCTTTCTTT
.	.	TRBV7-9	TRBJ2-7	CASTVAGTQQYF	TGTGCCAGCACCGTGGCGGGGACGCAGCAGTACTTC
TRBD1	.	TRBV12-3/TRBV12-4	TRBJ1-6	CASKRQGNSPLHF	TGTGCCAGCAAGCGACAGGGGAATTCACCCCTCCACTTT
.	few	TRBV18	TRBJ1-1	CASSPWATEAFF	TGTGCCAGCTCACCATGGGCGACTGAAGCTTTCTTT
TRBD2	.	TRBV5-1	TRBJ2-7	CASSLSASGGASSYEQYF	TGCGCCAGCAGCTTGTCGGCTAGCGGGGGAGCAAGCTCCTACGAGCAGTACTTC
.	.	TRBV28	TRBJ2-7	CASSTGPSGEQYF	TGTGCCAGCAGTACCGGACCTTCGGGGGAGCAGTACTTC
.	.	TRBV7-2	TRBJ1-4	CASSSRTARNEKLFF	TGTGCCAGCAGCTCCCGGACAGCCCGTAATGAAAAACTGTTTTTT
.	.	TRBV27	TRBJ2-7	CASSPGQPRKEQYF	TGTGCCAGCAGTCCTGGACAGCCTCGCAAAGAGCAGTACTTC
.	.	TRBV29-1	TRBJ2-1	CSVETVQGGVTYNEQFF	TGCAGCGTTGAAACGGTGCAGGGTGGGGTAACCTACAATGAGCAGTTCTTC
.	.	TRBV9	TRBJ2-3	CASSFSRGTDTQYF	TGTGCCAGCAGTTTTTCCAGGGGCACAGATACGCAGTATTTT
TRBD2	.	TRBV27	TRBJ2-1	CASGLGLGSGSANEQFF	TGTGCCAGCGGGTTGGGATTGGGTAGCGGGAGTGCGAATGAGCAGTTCTTC
TRBD1	.	TRBV25-1	TRBJ2-3	CASTGSGDRVYTDTQYF	TGTGCCAGCACTGGATCCGGGGACAGGGTGTACACAGATACGCAGTATTTT
TRBD2	.	TRBV7-2	TRBJ2-2	CASSPTAGGSGELFF	TGTGCCAGCAGCCCCACAGCGGGGGGATCCGGGGAGCTGTTTTTT
.	many	TRBV6-5	TRBJ1-6	CASSRGPDSPLHF	TGTGCCAGCAGTCGGGGTCCAGATTCACCCCTCCACTTT
TRBD1	.	TRBV5-8	TRBJ2-7	CASSWGTGGVSYEQYF	TGTGCCAGCAGCTGGGGTACAGGGGGCGTTTCCTACGAGCAGTACTTC
TRBD1	.	TRBV18	TRBJ2-1	CASSPFGTARGNEQFF	TGTGCCAGCTCACCATTCGGGACAGCTAGGGGGAATGAGCAGTTCTTC
TRBD1	.	TRBV29-1	TRBJ2-1	CSVASPGTGVNEQFF	TGCAGCGTCGCCTCCCCCGGGACAGGGGTCAATGAGCAGTTCTTC
TRBD1	many	TRBV6-2/TRBV6-3	TRBJ2-6	CASSPWDSSTSGANVLTF	TGTGCCAGCAGTCCATGGGACAGTTCAACCTCTGGGGCCAACGTCCTGACTTTC
.	.	TRBV12-3/TRBV12-4	TRBJ1-5	CASSLYNQPQHF	TGTGCCAGCAGTTTATATAATCAGCCCCAGCATTTT
.	.	TRBV20-1	TRBJ1-1	CSARAVVGAFF	TGCAGTGCCCGAGCGGTGGTCGGAGCTTTCTTT
TRBD2	.	TRBV6-4	TRBJ2-1	CASSLLFGTSGASYNEQFF	TGTGCCAGCAGCCTCCTTTTCGGGACTAGCGGGGCATCCTACAATGAGCAGTTCTTC
.	.	TRBV10-3	TRBJ1-5	CAIKAGERGNQPQHF	TGTGCCATCAAAGCAGGGGAAAGGGGCAATCAGCCCCAGCATTTT
TRBD1	.	TRBV5-1	TRBJ1-2	CASSFGTGLNYGYTF	TGCGCCAGCAGCTTCGGGACAGGCCTTAACTATGGCTACACCTTC
TRBD1	.	TRBV12-3/TRBV12-4	TRBJ2-2	CASLRQGSGELFF	TGTGCCAGTCTGAGACAGGGGTCCGGGGAGCTGTTTTTT
.	.	TRBV7-8	TRBJ1-1	CASRTTTVNTEAFF	TGTGCCAGCAGGACAACAACAGTGAACACTGAAGCTTTCTTT
.	.	TRBV4-3	TRBJ1-2	CASSQVISGPYGYTF	TGCGCCAGCAGCCAAGTGATTAGCGGTCCCTATGGCTACACCTTC
.	.	TRBV5-4	TRBJ1-2	CASSSIQGFNYGYTF	TGTGCCAGCAGCTCTATTCAGGGGTTCAACTATGGCTACACCTTC
TRBD1	.	TRBV11-2	TRBJ1-6	CASSAQGDRGSPLHF	TGTGCCAGCAGCGCCCAGGGGGACAGGGGATCACCCCTCCACTTT
TRBD1	.	TRBV7-9	TRBJ1-4	CASSADRGHEKLFF	TGTGCCAGCAGCGCCGACAGGGGGCATGAAAAACTGTTTTTT
.	once	TRBV6-1	TRBJ1-5	CASSEAFGYSNQPQHF	TGTGCCAGCAGTGAAGCGTTCGGGTATAGCAATCAGCCCCAGCATTTT
.	.	TRBV7-9	TRBJ1-3	CASSSTATSGNTIYF	TGTGCCAGCAGCTCGACAGCCACCTCTGGAAACACCATATATTTT
TRBD1	.	TRBV15	TRBJ1-5	CATHQGAPNQPQHF	TGTGCCACCCACCAGGGGGCGCCAAATCAGCCCCAGCATTTT
.	.	TRBV5-1	TRBJ1-6	CASSTGGSSYNSPLHF	TGCGCCAGCAGCACGGGGGGGAGCTCCTATAATTCACCCCTCCACTTT
TRBD1	.	TRBV18	TRBJ1-5	CASLRGTNQPQHF	TGTGCCAGCCTCAGGGGGACCAATCAGCCCCAGCATTTT
TRBD2	.	TRBV12-5	TRBJ2-1	CASGFSGGMNEQFF	TGTGCTAGTGGTTTTAGCGGGGGAATGAATGAGCAGTTCTTC
TRBD1	.	TRBV12-3/TRBV12-4	TRBJ1-2	CASSRQGEDGYTF	TGTGCCAGCAGTAGACAGGGGGAGGATGGCTACACCTTC
TRBD2	.	TRBV14	TRBJ2-1	CASSQIAGGQPYNEQFF	TGTGCCAGCAGCCAAATCGCGGGAGGCCAACCCTACAATGAGCAGTTCTTC
.	.	TRBV28	TRBJ1-4	CASSTRQVNEKLFF	TGTGCCAGCAGCACGAGACAGGTCAACGAAAAACTGTTTTTT
TRBD1	few	TRBV6-5	TRBJ1-5	CASRPTGPSNQPQHF	TGTGCCAGCAGACCGACAGGGCCCAGCAATCAGCCCCAGCATTTT
.	.	TRBV3-1/TRBV3-2	TRBJ1-6	CASSQEGTDYNSPLHF	TGTGCCAGCAGCCAAGAGGGCACAGACTATAATTCACCCCTCCACTTT
TRBD1	once	TRBV7-6	TRBJ2-5	CASSLVTGGWETQYF	TGTGCCAGCAGCTTAGTGACAGGGGGCTGGGAGACCCAGTACTTC
.	once	TRBV6-5	TRBJ1-1	CASSYSTETEAFF	TGTGCCAGCAGTTACTCCACGGAGACTGAAGCTTTCTTT
.	.	TRBV6-5	TRBJ2-1	CASRPTEYSYNEQFF	TGTGCCAGCAGACCCACGGAGTACTCCTACAATGAGCAGTTCTTC
.	.	TRBV25-1	TRBJ1-6	CASSDPSGSRDSPLHF	TGTGCCAGCAGTGATCCCAGCGGGTCTCGGGATTCACCCCTCCACTTT
TRBD2	.	TRBV12-3/TRBV12-4	TRBJ2-5	CASSSSGGETQYF	TGTGCCAGCAGTAGCTCGGGGGGTGAGACCCAGTACTTC
.	.	TRBV5-4	TRBJ2-1	CASSLVGVQEQFF	TGTGCCAGCAGCTTGGTAGGGGTTCAAGAGCAGTTCTTC
TRBD2	few	TRBV6-5	TRBJ2-1	CASSLTSGSYNEQFF	TGTGCCAGCAGCCTGACTAGCGGGAGCTACAATGAGCAGTTCTTC
.	.	TRBV6-2/TRBV6-3	TRBJ1-2	CASSGSRYTNLYTF	TGTGCCAGCAGTGGCTCCCGATATACCAATCTCTACACCTTC
.	.	TRBV6-5	TRBJ1-5	CASRQTGFDQPQHF	TGTGCCAGCAGGCAAACAGGGTTTGATCAGCCCCAGCATTTT
.	.	TRBV30	TRBJ2-1	CAWSVWILVIELDEQFF	TGTGCCTGGAGTGTATGGATACTAGTTATTGAGTTGGATGAGCAGTTCTTC
TRBD2	.	TRBV10-1	TRBJ2-3	CASSESLAGGPGITDTQYF	TGCGCCAGCAGTGAGTCGTTAGCGGGAGGGCCGGGGATCACAGATACGCAGTATTTT
.	.	TRBV7-2	TRBJ1-4	CASSLGLNEKLFF	TGTGCCAGCAGCTTAGGGCTCAATGAAAAACTGTTTTTT
TRBD1	.	TRBV11-2	TRBJ1-1	CASSPRDRGRSTEAFF	TGTGCCAGCAGCCCCCGGGACAGGGGTAGAAGCACTGAAGCTTTCTTT